This T cell receptor (beta chain) comes out of a study of T cell responses to AZD1222 COVID-19 vaccine. The CDR3 runs to 16 residues. Germline V gene lookup returns CDR1 MNHNY and CDR2 SVGAGI (reference sequence). The trim removed 6 bases at V and 0 bases at J, leaving 8 bases unmatched. Using immunoSEQ multiplex PCR, the repertoire was profiled, and TCRdb retains in-frame clones only, with some absent. Counted here are over 100,000 clones, roughly nine tenths occurring once; the ten biggest clones make up roughly 4.5%. The sample consisted of peripheral blood, taken on day 0 of AZD1222 vaccination. V usage is TRBV6-6 and J usage is TRBJ1-5; 7 bases agree with TRBD1. This TCR came from an adult in good health. The CDR3 nucleotides are TGTGCCAGCAGAAAGGCAGGGGGTTATAGCAATCAGCCCCAGCATTTT. Protein product: CASRKAGGYSNQPQHF.